The 19 T cell receptor beta chains given below trace back to one sample, sequenced in a study of T cells in women clearing cervical HPV infection. The table came from immunoSEQ multiplex PCR; TCRdb's copy has only in-frame clones and leaves some out. Its clone listing holds around 20,000 clones. The material sequenced was blood buffy coat. These receptors were collected from a woman between 18 and 70 years old with a cervical HPV16 infection that either progressed to CIN3+ or cleared (not recorded which).

Regarding this clone: The read comes to an end 3 residues before the CDR3 does, leaving the germline J gene to fill in the end. This chain connects TRBV19 to TRBJ1-3, with D tentatively TRBD1 (5 bases). From germline, CDR1 is LNHDA and CDR2 SQIVND (reference sequence). The germline V and J ends were trimmed by 2 bases and 0 bases, with 14 bases remaining between them. CDR3 length: 17 residues. This CDR3 reads CASSITSWGHSGNTIYF. The sequenced part of the CDR3 DNA is TGTGCCAGTAGTATAACCTCTTGGGGCCACTCTGGAAACACC.

Incomplete CDR3 DNA: TGTGCCAGCAGCTTGTCAGGGAACACTGAA. Translating it yields CASSLSGNTE. The CDR3 in full is CASSLSGNTEAFF. The chain couples TRBV7-9 to TRBJ1-1, with unresolved D. The read comes to an end 3 residues before the CDR3 does, leaving the germline J gene to fill in the end. Trimming shortened V by 3 bases and J by 1 base, and 6 bases separated the two germline ends. The germline V gene encodes CDR1 SEHNR and CDR2 FQNEAQ (reference sequence). This CDR3 has 13 amino acids.

Regarding this clone: Sequencing ends 3 residues short of the CDR3 end; the germline J gene provides the rest. The chain links TRBV12-3 or TRBV12-4 to TRBJ1-1; D is perhaps TRBD1 (5 bases). The CDR3 is 11 residues long. Partial CDR3 DNA: TGTGCCAGCAGTTTAAGGCCAGGG. As protein: CASSLRPG. The full CDR3 is CASSLRPGAFF.

To note about this clone: With the read ending 3 residues before the CDR3 end, the germline J gene is used to fill in that end. The chain recombines TRBV30 with TRBJ2-3, with a possible D match to TRBD1 (5 bases). The CDR3 sequence is 14 residues long. The germline CDR1 and CDR2 sequences are GTSNPN and SVGIG (reference sequence). CDR3 residues: CAWRNQGWLETQYF. The CDR3 DNA, read in part, is TGTGCCTGGAGAAATCAGGGCTGGTTGGAGACG.

About this clone itself: The CDR3 end lies 3 residues beyond the end of the read and is filled in from the germline J gene. This chain links TRBV7-2 with TRBJ2-5, with D possibly being TRBD1 or TRBD2 (5 bases each). The ends were cut back, 1 base at V and 5 bases at J, with 11 bases in the middle. From germline, CDR1 is SGHTA and CDR2 FQGNSA. The CDR3 covers 14 residues. CDR3 residues: CASSLGGVGETQYF. Incomplete CDR3 DNA: TGTGCCAGCAGCTTAGGAGGGGTTGGGGAGACC.

Comment on this clone: The CDR3 end is not reached by the read, which stops 3 residues before it; the germline J gene fills it in. The chain recombines TRBV7-2 with TRBJ1-1; possibly TRBD1 for D (5 bases). Trimming removed 4 bases from V and 1 base from J, with 10 bases in between. Germline CDR1 SGHTA, CDR2 FQGNSA. The CDR3 is 14 amino acids. The CDR3 DNA, read in part, is TGTGCCAGCAGCTCGGGACTGGGGAACACTGAA. Translated: CASSSGLGNTE. The complete CDR3 sequence is CASSSGLGNTEAFF.

To note about this clone: The DNA ends 3 residues before the CDR3 does, and the rest of the CDR3 is filled in from the germline J gene. The rearrangement uses TRBV7-2 and TRBJ1-4; tentative D call: TRBD1 (5 bases). The CDR3 is made up of 14 amino acids. V dropped 5 bases and J dropped 8 bases, with 15 bases sitting between them. In germline, CDR1 is SGHTA, CDR2 FQGNSA. The CDR3 loop is CASSVLLGVEKLFF. The sequenced CDR3 bases are TGTGCCAGCAGCGTCCTCCTAGGGGTGGAAAAA. Together with reference TRBV7-2 and TRBJ1-4, the CDR3 gives the full variable domain: GAGVSQSPSNKVTEKGKDVELRCDPISGHTALYWYRQSLGQGLEFLIYFQGNSAPDKSGLPSDRFSAERTGGSVSTLTIQRTQQEDSAVYLCASSVLLGVEKLFFGSGTQLSVL.

Remarks on this clone: The read ends 3 residues before the CDR3 terminus; that terminus is restored from the germline J gene. The J gene is TRBJ2-7, the V gene TRBV30; 7 bases are shared with TRBD1. Germline V gene sequence: CDR1 GTSNPN, CDR2 SVGIG (reference sequence). The CDR3 extends over 16 amino acids. V lost 0 bases, J lost 1 base, and 9 bases stayed unmatched. This CDR3 is CAWSVGRMGQSYEQYF. The sequenced CDR3 bases are TGTGCCTGGAGTGTAGGTCGGATGGGACAGTCCTACGAG. Filled out from reference TRBV30 and TRBJ2-7, the complete variable domain reads SQTIHQWPATLVQPVGSPLSLECTVEGTSNPNLYWYRQAAGRGLQLLFYSVGIGQISSEVPQNLSASRPQDRQFILSSKKLLLSDSGFYLCAWSVGRMGQSYEQYFGPGTRLTVT.

Worth noting for this clone: The read gets to within 3 residues of the CDR3 end, and the germline J gene fills in the rest. V and J are TRBV5-1 and TRBJ2-3; the D gene is possibly TRBD2 (6 bases). The CDR3 is 13 amino acids. Looked up from germline, CDR1 is SGHRS and CDR2 is YFSETQ. CDR3 sequence: CASSLGGDQPQYF. The covered CDR3 bases are TGCGCCAGCAGCTTGGGGGGGGATCAGCCG.

Regarding this clone: The read ends 3 residues shy of where the CDR3 ends; the end is completed using the germline J gene. This rearrangement joins TRBV30 to TRBJ2-7; 8 bases are shared with TRBD1. Trimming took 0 bases from V and 4 from J; bases not matched to a gene: 5. CDR1 GTSNPN and CDR2 SVGIG come from the germline V gene (reference sequence). CDR3 size: 14 residues. The sequenced part of the CDR3 DNA is TGTGCCTGGAGTGTAAGGCAGGGGGCATACGAG. It is translated as CAWSVRQGAYE. The full CDR3 sequence reads CAWSVRQGAYEQYF.

Worth noting for this clone: With the read ending 3 residues before the CDR3 end, the germline J gene is used to fill in that end. The chain joins TRBV2 to TRBJ1-2; 8 bases are a match to TRBD1. Per germline, CDR1 SNHLY and CDR2 FYNNEI. CDR3 size: 14 residues. The covered CDR3 bases are TGTGCCAGCAGTACCGGACAGGGAGGTGATGAC. Its protein product is CASSTGQGGDD. The full-length CDR3 reads as CASSTGQGGDDYTF. The full variable domain, with the rest looked up from reference TRBV2 and TRBJ1-2, is EPEVTQTPSHQVTQMGQEVILRCVPISNHLYFYWYRQILGQKVEFLVSFYNNEISEKSEIFDDQFSVERPDGSNFTLKIRSTKLEDSAMYFCASSTGQGGDDYTFGSGTRLTVV.

As regards this clone: The junction differs from germline at one of its ends, possibly a read error. This CDR3 is CASSQGWGGRGNIQYF. The DNA read from the CDR3 is TGCGCCAGCAGCCAAGGTTGGGGGGGGCGAGGTAACATT. This sequence joins TRBV4-2 and TRBJ2-4; a possible D gene is TRBD2 (7 bases). The read comes to an end 3 residues before the CDR3 does, leaving the germline J gene to fill in the end. Germline lookup yields CDR1 LGHNA and CDR2 YNFKEQ. The CDR3 extends over 16 amino acids.

With regard to this clone: The read ends 3 residues early relative to the CDR3; the germline J gene fills the gap. The chain is built from TRBV6-1 and TRBJ1-2, with TRBD1 as a possible D gene (6 bases). The length of the CDR3 is 15 residues. V lost 3 bases, J lost 4 bases, and 15 bases lay in between. CDR1 and CDR2 (germline): MNHNS, SASEGT. The CDR3 region is CASSDDSTGRYGYTF. CDR3 DNA, as far as it was read: TGTGCCAGCAGTGATGATTCGACAGGCCGCTATGGC.

As regards this clone: The read falls 3 residues short of the CDR3 end, and the missing part is taken from the germline J gene. This rearrangement joins TRBV2 to TRBJ2-1, with TRBD1 identical over 7 bases. The germline V gene has CDR1 SNHLY and CDR2 FYNNEI. This CDR3 contains 15 residues. The junction had 11 bases not matched to a gene; V was cut back by 6 bases and J by 6 bases. CDR3 DNA, as far as it was read: TGTGCCAGCAGCGGAGACAGGGAAGGGGTCAATGAG. Protein: CASSGDREGVNE. The complete CDR3 sequence is CASSGDREGVNEQFF.

Comments on this clone: Coverage ceases 3 residues before the CDR3 finishes, and the germline J gene fills in the end. This sequence joins TRBV6-2 or TRBV6-3 and TRBJ2-7; 10 bases align to TRBD1. V shed 6 bases and J 2 bases; nucleotides not matched to a gene: 4. Germline assignment: CDR1 MNHEY and CDR2 SVGEGT. The CDR3 loop spans 14 amino acids. The CDR3 sequence is CASRGTGETYEQYF. The CDR3 DNA, read in part, is TGTGCCAGCAGGGGGACAGGGGAGACCTACGAG.

Worth noting for this clone: Read coverage stops 3 residues before the CDR3 terminus; the germline J gene supplies the remainder. The V and J genes are TRBV7-7 and TRBJ1-4; D ambiguous. Trimming took 5 bases from V and 4 from J, leaving 14 bases between them. This CDR3 contains 15 residues. The germline gives CDR1 SSHAT, CDR2 FNYEAQ (reference sequence). CDR3 DNA, as far as it was read: TGTGCCAGCAGCCGGTCCGACACCAATAATGAAAAA. It yields the protein CASSRSDTNNEK. From start to end, the CDR3 is CASSRSDTNNEKLFF.

A remark on this clone: The CDR3 end falls 3 residues outside the read, so it is completed with the germline J gene. The rearrangement joins TRBV20-1 to TRBJ2-7; 8 bases agree with TRBD1. The CDR3 contains 13 residues. Unmatched junction bases numbered 8, after V lost 4 bases and J lost 6 bases. The germline CDR1 and CDR2 sequences are DFQATT and SNEGSKA (reference sequence). The sequenced CDR3 bases are TGCAGTGCTAACAGGGGGAACCTACCCGAG. Amino acid sequence: CSANRGNLPE. The entire CDR3 is CSANRGNLPEQYF.

As for this clone: The CDR3 end is not reached by the read, which stops 3 residues before it; the germline J gene fills it in. The chain couples TRBV30 to TRBJ1-5; maybe TRBD1 (6 bases). In germline, CDR1 is GTSNPN, CDR2 SVGIG (reference sequence). V was pared by 1 base and J by 6 bases, with 16 bases between. This CDR3 region has 15 residues. The CDR3 protein is CAWSGAGGVSQPQHF. CDR3 bases read: TGTGCCTGGAGTGGGGCTGGGGGCGTAAGTCAGCCC.

The covered CDR3 bases are TGCAGTGCTAGTCGGCAGGCAAATGAAAAG. Its translation is CSASRQANEK. The CDR3 in full is CSASRQANEKLFF. The chain links TRBV20-1 to TRBJ2-2; no clear D. The read ends 3 residues early relative to the CDR3; the germline J gene fills the gap. CDR1 is DFQATT and CDR2 is SNEGSKA in the germline V gene (reference sequence). The CDR3 runs to 13 residues.